This T cell receptor beta chain was profiled in a study of cytomegalovirus exposure and HLA in healthy donors. Findings and caveats of the study: Equally common other TCR beta chains were less clonally expanded than HLA-associated ones, a later analysis found. There were fewer than 200 TCR beta chains listed as cytomegalovirus-associated.

About this clone itself: Its antigen is as yet unknown.

Looked up from germline, CDR1 is SGHRS and CDR2 is YFSETQ. The CDR3 extends over 17 amino acids. V lost 0 bases, J lost 9 bases, and 10 bases stayed unmatched. The PCR made use of 60 Vbeta and 13 Jbeta primers. The assay was immunoSEQ multiplex PCR, and TCRdb's table has in-frame clones only and misses some. This table holds about 240,000 clones, approximately 82% found once. This chain connects TRBV5-1 to TRBJ2-1; 12 bases fit TRBD2. The sequenced sample was PBMCs. This sequence was found in a woman between 55 and 75 years old in good health and CMV-seropositive. The CDR3 protein is CASSLASTSGSNSEQFF. The CDR3 DNA is TGCGCCAGCAGCTTGGCCTCGACTAGCGGGAGTAATAGTGAGCAGTTCTTC.